This TCR beta chain was found in a study of blood T cell repertoires in COVID-19 (dated by TCRdb to 2018 to 2020). The study in broad terms: Samples covering the acute and convalescent phases of COVID-19 were provided by collaborators in the United States, Italy and Spain. Nearly every sample came with metadata listing a de-identified subject ID, COVID-19 status, age in years and sex. The samples were drawn from the first 160 participants of the ongoing ImmuneRACE study and from over a thousand subjects provided by 6 global collaborators. The material from the prospective study consisted of cDNA or gDNA derived from T cells, B-cell-depleted T cells, or PBMCs. The dataset comprised deeply sampled blood TCRbeta repertoires from subjects exposed to, actively infected with, or recovered from COVID-19. HLA class I and class II types, where available, came from metadata supplied by the sample provider rather than from assay-based typing. The repertoires were made available in a free public database intended to serve as a resource for research on the immune response to SARS-CoV-2.

The CDR3 spans 15 residues, from the cysteine through the phenylalanine. Only CDR3 DNA remains: 45 bases, in frame from the first base. CDR1 and CDR2 were assigned from the germline V gene as MGHRA and YSYEKL. Compared with germline, V lacks 3 bases and J lacks 5 bases; bases without a gene match: 7. Points the paper makes about the study in general: The quantity of clinical and demographic metadata differed by source and by participant and was supplied without curation.

TCRbeta CDR3 regions were amplified from genomic DNA using the immunoSEQ Assay, a bias-controlled multiplex PCR. Per the authors' processing: Within the assay, amplification of reference gene primers was used to estimate how many nucleated cells each sample contained. To quantify the absolute abundance of each unique TCRbeta CDR3 rearrangement, sequence reads were collapsed and filtered. For each sample, productive Simpson clonality was calculated as the square root of Simpson's diversity index over productive rearrangements. TCRdb mirrors the immuneACCESS table, restricted to in-frame sequences. Some clones are absent from its copies; in checked studies, under half trace to an unresolved V gene, and the reason for the others is unknown. V and J calls and clone size come straight from that table; D and trimming were deduced from the DNA. The table for this sample lists 250,000 to 300,000 clones; nearly 90% of them were counted only once. The ten largest clones take up around 1% of the sample.

Participants in the prospective study were aged about 18 to 95 years, lived in 20 to 25 United States geographic areas, and enrolled through a virtual design. In the prospective study, participants were assigned to cohorts based on the clinical history participants reported in a screening survey and a study questionnaire. Recovered participants in ImmuneRACE Cohort 3 were defined as having two consecutive negative NP/OP PCR tests, clearance from a healthcare professional, or resolution of symptoms. In the prospective study, mobile phlebotomists collected whole blood, serum and a nasopharyngeal or oropharyngeal swab from each participant. Prospective study participants could optionally give additional blood draws and questionnaires over an approximately two-month period. Prospective study blood samples were shipped either frozen or at room temperature before DNA extraction. With regard to this clone: This clone's antigen is unknown. Base quality data are lacking; no much larger clone is found one base away.

The chain joins TRBV4-1 to TRBJ1-5; 7 of the junction bases match TRBD1. The source of this sequence is a woman between 25 and 40 years old who had recovered from COVID-19. The sample comprised PBMCs or T cells enriched from blood (not recorded which). The CDR3 region: CASSQADRSDQPQHF. The DNA sequence is given as TGCGCCAGCAGCCAGGCGGACAGGAGTGATCAGCCCCAGCATTTT.